The 27 T cell receptor beta chains below come from one sample, sequenced in a study of neurological immune-mediated disorders. Time point denoted: longitudinal time-point 2. TCRdb reanalysed the 5' RACE reads using MiXCR and keeps one entry per CDR3 protein. The profile covers 70,000 to 95,000 distinct CDR3 sequences, with 13% appearing a single time and approximately 5% taken by the ten largest. Sequenced: PBMCs. Receptor source: a female donor with HTLV-1-associated myelopathy (HAM/TSP).

In this sample, this clonotype turned up many times. This sequence joins TRBV20-1 and TRBJ2-1; TRBD1 is a possible D gene (5 bases). Germline CDR1 is DFQATT and CDR2 is SNEGSKA (reference sequence). Trimming removed 5 bases at V and 7 bases at J, with 21 bases between. The CDR3 runs to 15 residues. The CDR3 coding sequence is TGCAGTGCTTTCAACCAGGGTTTTATGGTGAATGAGCAGTTCTTC. Its translation is CSAFNQGFMVNEQFF.

The sample holds many counts of this clonotype. V gene TRBV5-1 combines with J gene TRBJ1-4, with TRBD1 as a possible D gene (6 bases). Trimming removed 4 bases at V and 6 bases at J, with 13 bases between. CDR1 is SGHRS and CDR2 is YFSETQ in the germline V gene. CDR3 length equals 14 residues. The CDR3 DNA reads as TGCGCCAGCAGCCTTGGGGGGGGCGATGAAAAACTGTTTTTT. Residues: CASSLGGGDEKLFF. Full variable domain (missing parts from reference TRBV5-1 and TRBJ1-4): KAGVTQTPRYLIKTRGQQVTLSCSPISGHRSVSWYQQTPGQGLQFLFEYFSETQRNKGNFPGRFSGRQFSNSRSEMNVSTLELGDSALYLCASSLGGGDEKLFFGSGTQLSVL.

This clonotype was observed many times. V is TRBV6-6 and J is TRBJ2-3; 8 nucleotides agree with TRBD2. CDR1 is MNHNY and CDR2 is SVGAGI in the germline V gene (reference sequence). The CDR3 covers 14 residues. V was pared by 2 bases and J by 4 bases, with 2 bases of the junction left unmatched. In DNA form, the CDR3 reads TGTGCCAGCAGTTACGGGACTAGGGCAGATACGCAGTATTTT. Its protein product is CASSYGTRADTQYF.

The sample holds a few counts of this clonotype. In DNA, the CDR3 is TGTGCCAGCAGTTATGAGATCCCCGGTGGCTACACCTTC. It yields the protein CASSYEIPGGYTF. The chain has TRBV28 and TRBJ1-2; D is uncertain. V lost 4 bases to trimming and J lost 7 bases, with 13 bases between them. CDR3 length equals 13 residues. In germline, CDR1 is MDHEN, CDR2 SYDVKM.

The table lists this clonotype with many counts. V is TRBV5-6 and J is TRBJ1-1; D possibly corresponds to TRBD1 (6 bases). The CDR3 totals 13 residues. CDR1 is SGHDT, CDR2 YYEEEE, per germline. V was clipped by 5 bases and J by 5 bases, with 13 bases between them. Here the CDR3 DNA reads TGTGCCAGCAGTACGGGGGGCGGAACTGAAGCTTTCTTT. Translating gives CASSTGGGTEAFF.

This clonotype was detected many times. The V call is TRBV10-3, the J call TRBJ1-1; the D gene is possibly TRBD1 (6 bases). V lost 6 bases to trimming and J lost 3 bases, with 17 bases between them. This CDR3 region has 15 residues. The germline CDR1 and CDR2 sequences are ENHRY and SYGVKD. The CDR3 sequence: CAIRYSPGEDTEAFF. The CDR3 region has the DNA TGTGCCATCAGGTATTCGCCAGGGGAAGACACTGAAGCTTTCTTT.

This clonotype is categorized as medium-sized (0.01 to 0.1%). The chain carries TRBV27 and TRBJ2-7; TRBD1 matches 7 bases. The CDR3 loop spans 15 amino acids. The ends lost 5 bases at V and 1 base at J; junction bases unmatched: 8. CDR1 MNHEY and CDR2 SMNVEV come from the germline V gene (reference sequence). CDR3 sequence: CASSPTNRGSYEQYF. The CDR3 DNA reads TGTGCCAGCAGTCCTACTAACAGGGGTTCCTACGAGCAGTACTTC.

The chain carries TRBV7-9 and TRBJ2-1, with TRBD2 identical over 12 bases. V was pared by 6 bases and J by 7 bases, with 10 bases of the junction left unmatched. Germline CDR1 and CDR2: SEHNR and FQNEAQ (reference sequence). This CDR3 has 16 residues. The CDR3 here is CASSLTSGSSPNEQFF. CDR3 sequence (DNA): TGTGCCAGCAGTTTGACTAGCGGGAGCTCCCCTAATGAGCAGTTCTTC.

In this sample, this clonotype turned up many times. The chain joins TRBV12-3 or TRBV12-4 to TRBJ2-3, with unresolved D. The germline V and J ends were trimmed by 7 bases and 6 bases, with 11 bases remaining between them. This CDR3 spans 12 amino acids. The CDR3 reads CASKPIIDTQYF. DNA for the CDR3: TGTGCCAGCAAGCCCATTATCGATACGCAGTATTTT.

This clonotype was picked up many times. This chain joins TRBV7-7 and TRBJ2-2; a weak D match, TRBD2 (6 bases). The V gene lost 6 bases and the J gene lost 2 bases, with 10 bases spanning the gap. Germline CDR1 is SSHAT and CDR2 is FNYEAQ (reference sequence). This CDR3 contains 14 residues. The CDR3 DNA reads as TGTGCCAGCAGGCGGGACCGAAACACCGGGGAGCTGTTTTTT. It encodes CASRRDRNTGELFF.

This clonotype was counted ten times or more. The chain has TRBV2 and TRBJ1-4, with 7 bases aligning to TRBD1. J gave up 8 bases and V 5 bases, and 8 bases lay outside the gene matches. The CDR3 totals 14 residues. The germline CDR1 and CDR2 sequences are SNHLY and FYNNEI. CDR3 coding DNA: TGTGCCAGCAGTCCCGGGACAGTGATCGAAAAACTGTTTTTT. Amino acids: CASSPGTVIEKLFF.

This clonotype was picked up many times. V gene TRBV7-9 combines with J gene TRBJ2-3; 9 bases are shared with TRBD2. Losses at the gene ends were 1 base for V and 5 bases for J; bases not matched to a gene: 4. The CDR3 consists of 15 residues. Looked up from germline, CDR1 is SEHNR and CDR2 is FQNEAQ (reference sequence). CDR3 sequence reads: CASSLGGGAQDTQYF. Here the CDR3 DNA reads TGTGCCAGCAGCTTAGGCGGGGGGGCTCAAGATACGCAGTATTTT.

The rearrangement links TRBV28 to TRBJ2-7; no clear D gene. The CDR3 consists of 11 residues. Germline V gives CDR1 MDHEN, CDR2 SYDVKM. Trimming removed 8 bases from V and 5 bases from J, with 10 bases in between. Here the CDR3 DNA reads TGTGCCAGCTGCACACACGACGAGCAGTACTTC. Translated, it gives CASCTHDEQYF.

This clonotype was seen ten or more times. The chain is built from TRBV20-1 and TRBJ2-5, with TRBD2 identical over 7 bases. The junction had 5 bases not matched to a gene; V was cut back by 5 bases and J by 2 bases. The germline V gene encodes CDR1 DFQATT and CDR2 SNEGSKA (reference sequence). CDR3 length equals 13 residues. The CDR3 coding sequence is TGCAGTGCTGAAAGCGGGACTCAAGAGACCCAGTACTTC. It yields the protein CSAESGTQETQYF.

This clonotype has a count of ten or more. The chain links TRBV6-2 or TRBV6-3 to TRBJ2-2, with D possibly being TRBD2 (7 bases). Trimming took 6 bases from V and 0 from J, leaving 11 bases between them. This CDR3 region has 15 residues. Germline loops: CDR1 MNHEY, CDR2 SVGEGT. The CDR3 sequence: CASSYGGPNTGELFF. CDR3 DNA sequence: TGTGCCAGCAGCTACGGGGGGCCGAACACCGGGGAGCTGTTTTTT.

This clonotype has a count of ten or more. Sequence at one end of the junction differs from germline and may be a read error. The chain recombines TRBV15 with TRBJ2-7; the D call may be TRBD1 or TRBD2 (5 bases each). Germline V lookup: CDR1 LNHNV, CDR2 YYDKDF (reference sequence). The CDR3 is 14 residues long. CDR3 nucleotide sequence: TGTGCTACCAGCAGAGGACGGGACCTCAACGAGCAGTACTTC. It is translated as CATSRGRDLNEQYF. Full variable domain (outside the CDR3, taken from reference TRBV15 and TRBJ2-7): DAMVIQNPRYQVTQFGKPVTLSCSQTLNHNVMYWYQQKSSQAPKLLFHYYDKDFNNEADTPDNFQSRRPNTSFCFLDIRSPGLGDTAMYLCATSRGRDLNEQYFGPGTRLTVT.

As regards this clonotype: At one boundary the junction diverges from the germline segment, which might be a read error. The chain combines TRBV9 with TRBJ2-1, with 9 bases matching TRBD2. Germline CDR1 reads SGDLS; CDR2 reads YYNGEE. The length of the CDR3 is 15 residues. The CDR3 DNA reads TGTGCCAGCAGCGGAGCGGGGGGCGGGTACATTGAGCAGTTCTTC. Protein product: CASSGAGGGYIEQFF.

The gene calls are TRBV28 and TRBJ2-1, with D possibly matching TRBD1 (5 bases). Per the germline V gene, CDR1 is MDHEN and CDR2 is SYDVKM. The CDR3 is made up of 14 amino acids. V was shortened by 2 bases and J by 7 bases, with 12 bases between the two germline ends. CDR3 nucleotide sequence: TGTGCCAGCAGTTTACCAGGGCTTGGAAATGAGCAGTTCTTC. As protein: CASSLPGLGNEQFF.

This clonotype was counted only a few times. The chain joins TRBV6-5 to TRBJ1-6; D possibly corresponds to TRBD1 (5 bases). Trimming removed 2 bases at V and 7 bases at J, with 15 bases between. Germline values: CDR1 MNHEY, CDR2 SVGAGI. The CDR3 extends over 16 amino acids. CDR3 sequence (DNA): TGTGCCAGCAGTTACATGCCCGGGGCGTCAAATTCACCCCTCCACTTT. It codes for CASSYMPGASNSPLHF.

At least ten counts were recorded for this clonotype. This chain joins TRBV5-1 and TRBJ1-6, with 7 positions matching TRBD1. Germline assignment: CDR1 SGHRS and CDR2 YFSETQ. The J segment lost 4 bases and the V segment lost 0 bases, leaving 7 bases of the junction unmatched. The CDR3 runs 17 residues. The CDR3 is CASSLEAGGSYNSPLHF. The CDR3 DNA sequence: TGCGCCAGCAGCTTGGAGGCAGGGGGATCGTATAATTCACCCCTCCACTTT.

This clonotype appeared many times. CDR3 sequence (DNA): TGCGCCAGCAGCTTGTCCCCTTTTTATCAGGGAAGCACAGATACGCAGTATTTT. This encodes CASSLSPFYQGSTDTQYF. The V and J genes are TRBV5-1 and TRBJ2-3; perhaps TRBD1 as D (5 bases). The CDR3 length is 18 residues. The V gene's germline CDR1 is SGHRS and CDR2 YFSETQ. V was cut by 1 base and J by 0 bases, with 18 bases left in between.

This clonotype has ten or more counts. The chain has TRBV24-1 and TRBJ2-1; TRBD1 matches at 10 bases. The CDR3 extends over 15 amino acids. Germline V gene data show CDR1 as KGHDR and CDR2 as SFDVKD. V lost 3 bases, J lost 12 bases, and 10 bases stayed unmatched. CDR3 protein: CATSDTAGTGEMQFF. The CDR3 DNA sequence: TGTGCCACCAGTGATACCGCCGGGACAGGGGAGATGCAGTTCTTC.

This clonotype appeared many times. The chain employs TRBV12-3 or TRBV12-4 and TRBJ2-7; D gene unclear. This CDR3 spans 11 amino acids. Trimming took off 10 bases at V and 7 bases at J, with 14 bases between the two ends. The CDR3 region is CATSLSLEQYF. CDR3 sequence (DNA): TGTGCCACCTCCCTTTCCCTGGAGCAGTACTTC.

This clonotype came up many times. This chain joins TRBV5-1 and TRBJ1-6; D is uncertain. Germline assignment: CDR1 SGHRS and CDR2 YFSETQ. This CDR3 is built from 17 residues. Trimming took 4 bases from V and 8 from J, leaving 22 bases between them. DNA of the CDR3: TGCGCCAGCAGCCTATCGCGTGTGAGGCGACTTGATTCACCCCTCCACTTT. Translation: CASSLSRVRRLDSPLHF.

This clonotype was counted ten times or more. V usage is TRBV7-9 and J usage is TRBJ1-1; D gene uncertain. The V end was cut by 6 bases, the J end by 6 bases, with 8 bases between. Germline CDR1 reads SEHNR; CDR2 reads FQNEAQ (reference sequence). The CDR3 extends over 11 amino acids. The CDR3 coding sequence is TGTGCCAGCAGTTTGTCGGCTGAAGCTTTCTTT. This encodes CASSLSAEAFF.

A few counts support this clonotype. The chain couples TRBV7-9 to TRBJ1-1; weak D call: TRBD1 (5 bases). V dropped 5 bases and J dropped 4 bases, with 11 bases sitting between them. CDR1 is SEHNR and CDR2 is FQNEAQ in the germline V gene (reference sequence). This CDR3 is 13 amino acids long. Written as DNA, the CDR3 is TGTGCCAGCAGCCTGTCGACAGCCACTGAAGCTTTCTTT. Amino acid sequence: CASSLSTATEAFF.

This clonotype was detected a few times. The V call is TRBV5-5, the J call TRBJ2-1, with a possible D match to TRBD1 (6 bases). CDR3 length equals 15 residues. Trimming took off 4 bases at V and 0 bases at J, with 11 bases between the two ends. Germline V gene lookup returns CDR1 SGHKS and CDR2 YYEKEE (reference sequence). The CDR3 here is CASSSTGSSYNEQFF. CDR3 sequence (DNA): TGTGCCAGCAGCAGTACAGGGAGCTCCTACAATGAGCAGTTCTTC.